What follows is one TCR beta chain and its context. Its matching antigen is unknown. This specimen comes from a study of cytomegalovirus exposure and HLA in healthy donors. Study-wide results and limits: Usually a TCR sequence was rare, but some public TCRs were found in many donors. 150 or so TCR beta chains were listed as cytomegalovirus-associated.

The CDR3 is 15 amino acids. V shed 3 bases and J shed 0 bases, with 9 bases lying between them. CDR1 and CDR2 (germline): LNHDA, SQIVND (reference sequence). Only in-frame clones appear in the TCRdb table, and some are missing; sequencing was by immunoSEQ multiplex PCR. Seen here are over 200,000 clones, around 90% observed once, and the top ten hold 0.37%. The sequence was collected from a woman aged 18-30 years in good health and CMV-seronegative. This rearrangement joins TRBV19 to TRBJ1-5; D may be TRBD1 (5 bases). Sequencing was done on a sample of PBMCs. For the CDR3, the DNA is TGTGCCAGTAGTATTCTTACAGGTAGCAATCAGCCCCAGCATTTT. It is translated as CASSILTGSNQPQHF.